A single sample gave rise to the 13 T cell receptor beta chains below, sequenced in a study of blood T cell repertoires in COVID-19. The protocol was immunoSEQ multiplex PCR, while the TCRdb copy is restricted to in-frame clones and leaves out a portion. The sample yields tens of thousands of clones, more than 75% seen once. Sequences were obtained from peripheral blood. These receptor sequences come from a human donor in a cohort sampled during active COVID-19.

The J gene is TRBJ1-6, the V gene TRBV5-6; TRBD1 matches 7 bases. The trim removed 9 bases at V and 9 bases at J, leaving 12 bases unmatched. Germline V gene lookup returns CDR1 SGHDT and CDR2 YYEEEE. CDR3 length: 14 residues. The CDR3 nucleotides are TGTGCCACCCAAAAGAGAGGGGGCCGTTCACCCCTCCACTTT. Protein sequence: CATQKRGGRSPLHF.

This sequence joins TRBV6-5 and TRBJ1-1, with a possible D match to TRBD1 (6 bases). This CDR3 has 14 residues. V shed 2 bases and J shed 1 base, with 8 bases lying between them. Germline lookup yields CDR1 MNHEY and CDR2 SVGAGI. The CDR3 here is CASSYKTGNTEAFF. The CDR3 coding sequence is TGTGCCAGCAGTTACAAGACAGGGAACACTGAAGCTTTCTTT.

The genes are TRBV5-5 and TRBJ1-1; unclear D gene. The CDR3 runs 16 residues. Germline-derived CDR1 and CDR2 are SGHKS and YYEKEE (reference sequence). Trimming took off 2 bases at V and 4 bases at J, with 18 bases between the two ends. CDR3 sequence (DNA): TGTGCCAGCAGCTTAGTTCCAGTCGGGGAGGGCACTGAAGCTTTCTTT. It codes for CASSLVPVGEGTEAFF. The entire variable domain, with the rest obtained from reference TRBV5-5 and TRBJ1-1, is as follows: DAGVTQSPTHLIKTRGQQVTLRCSPISGHKSVSWYQQVLGQGPQFIFQYYEKEERGRGNFPDRFSARQFPNYSSELNVNALLLGDSALYLCASSLVPVGEGTEAFFGQGTRLTVV.

The chain links TRBV20-1 to TRBJ1-1, with 8 bases matching TRBD1. The CDR3 runs to 15 residues. The germline V gene has CDR1 DFQATT and CDR2 SNEGSKA (reference sequence). The ends lost 3 bases at V and 4 bases at J; junction bases unmatched: 10. CDR3 region: CSASSETGGSTEAFF. The CDR3 coding sequence is TGCAGTGCTAGTTCGGAAACAGGGGGGAGCACTGAAGCTTTCTTT.

This chain links TRBV4-1 with TRBJ1-2; D unresolved. CDR3 size: 11 residues. Looked up from germline, CDR1 is MGHRA and CDR2 is YSYEKL. Trimming pared 4 bases from V and 10 bases from J, leaving 10 bases between. CDR3 DNA sequence: TGCGCCAGCAGCCGAGAGGCTTCCTACACCTTC. Its protein product is CASSREASYTF.

This chain connects TRBV24-1 to TRBJ1-1, with 7 bases aligning to TRBD1. Germline V gene lookup returns CDR1 KGHDR and CDR2 SFDVKD. This CDR3 is built from 12 residues. The V gene end was trimmed by 10 bases and the J gene end by 7 bases; junction bases not matched to a gene: 8. The CDR3 region has the DNA TGTGCCACTACGTCATGGACAGGTGAAGCTTTCTTT. It codes for CATTSWTGEAFF.

V usage is TRBV19 and J usage is TRBJ2-1; no firm D call. Germline V gene sequence: CDR1 LNHDA, CDR2 SQIVND (reference sequence). Trimming removed 1 base at V and 7 bases at J, with 8 bases between. This CDR3 comprises 13 residues. The CDR3, as DNA: TGTGCCAGTAGTATAGCCAGGTCGAATGAGCAGTTCTTC. Its translation: CASSIARSNEQFF.

The rearrangement joins TRBV12-5 to TRBJ1-4, with a weak D call TRBD1 (5 bases). CDR1 LGHNT and CDR2 FRNRAP come from the germline V gene. V lost 7 bases, J lost 10 bases, and 19 bases lay in between. The CDR3 totals 14 residues. As DNA, the CDR3 is TGTGCTAGTGCTCCGACCGGGACTGTGGTAAAACTGTTTTTT. As protein: CASAPTGTVVKLFF.

The chain is built from TRBV18 and TRBJ2-7, with 8 bases lining up with TRBD2. This CDR3 has 13 amino acids. The ends lost 4 bases at V and 6 bases at J; junction bases unmatched: 5. Germline V gene sequence: CDR1 KGHSH, CDR2 LQKENI. The CDR3 loop reads CASSQREGGEQYF. The CDR3 DNA follows: TGTGCCAGCTCACAACGGGAGGGTGGCGAGCAGTACTTC.

The CDR3 bases are TGTGCCACCAGCAGAGTGCGAAAGCGGGCGGGAGGCACAGATACGCAGTATTTT. This gives the protein CATSRVRKRAGGTDTQYF. This chain uses TRBV15 with TRBJ2-3, with 7 bases aligning to TRBD2. CDR3 size: 18 residues. Germline V gene data show CDR1 as LNHNV and CDR2 as YYDKDF (reference sequence). Trimming took 1 base from V and 1 from J; bases not matched to a gene: 11.

This clone showed up just a few times. This rearrangement joins TRBV5-4 to TRBJ1-1; D gene ambiguous. The CDR3 runs 15 residues. V was shortened by 2 bases and J by 4 bases, with 15 bases between the two germline ends. CDR1 and CDR2 from the germline V gene are SGHNT and YYREEE (reference sequence). The CDR3 region is CASSLGLGGITEAFF. Here the CDR3 DNA reads TGTGCCAGCAGCTTAGGCCTGGGAGGCATCACTGAAGCTTTCTTT. The full variable domain, in which reference TRBV5-4 and TRBJ1-1 provide the parts outside the CDR3, is ETGVTQSPTHLIKTRGQQVTLRCSSQSGHNTVSWYQQALGQGPQFIFQYYREEENGRGNFPPRFSGLQFPNYSSELNVNALELDDSALYLCASSLGLGGITEAFFGQGTRLTVV.

This chain links TRBV7-6 with TRBJ2-7, with 8 positions matching TRBD2. CDR1 is SGHVS and CDR2 is FNYEAQ in the germline V gene. This CDR3 spans 15 amino acids. The junction had 10 bases not matched to a gene; V was cut back by 5 bases and J by 4 bases. CDR3 sequence (DNA): TGTGCCAGCAGCGCTCACAGGGCGGGGGGTTACGAGCAGTACTTC. Translated, it gives CASSAHRAGGYEQYF.

The chain couples TRBV5-1 to TRBJ2-5, with 10 bases identical to TRBD1. Germline CDR1 and CDR2: SGHRS and YFSETQ. The CDR3 consists of 15 residues. The V segment lost 4 bases and the J segment 4 bases; nucleotides outside the gene matches: 7. CDR3 sequence: CASSGGQGIRETQYF. In DNA, the CDR3 is TGCGCCAGCAGCGGGGGACAGGGGATACGAGAGACCCAGTACTTC.